Listed here is a single TCR beta chain. V lost 1 base and J lost 7, with 13 bases in between. CDR1 is LNHNV, CDR2 YYDKDF, per germline (reference sequence). This CDR3 is built from 15 residues. An input of roughly 0.5 to 1 ug of RNA was subjected to reverse transcription using random hexamers. Across 54 Vbeta and 13 Jbeta, TCR beta CDR3 was amplified with immunoSEQ multiplex PCR. TCRdb re-called the immunoSEQ multiplex PCR reads through MiXCR, storing one row per CDR3 protein. The data contain about 190,000 distinct CDR3 sequences, around 93% of them singletons. The data stem from a study of CD8 T cells in Susac syndrome. Sequencing targeted TCR beta in T cells from blood (CD8+ and CD4+).

The source of this sequence is a human donor in good health. The chain has TRBV15 and TRBJ1-4; the D gene is possibly TRBD1 (6 bases). The specimen sequenced was CD4+ T cells from PBMCs. The chain's CDR3 is CATSRAQGWIEKLFF. CDR3 DNA sequence: TGTGCCACCAGCAGAGCTCAGGGGTGGATTGAAAAACTGTTTTTT.